One and the same sample provided the 17 T cell receptor beta chains below, sequenced in a study of Tregs in tolerant kidney transplant recipients. Using immunoSEQ multiplex PCR, the repertoire was profiled, and TCRdb retains in-frame clones only, with some absent. Seen here are 68,000 or so clones, roughly 84% observed once, and the top ten hold approximately 4.8%. The sample comprised CD4+ T cells from blood. Receptor source: a human donor in good health.

The chain couples TRBV29-1 to TRBJ2-7, with unresolved D. This CDR3 contains 13 residues. The V gene's germline CDR1 is SQVTM and CDR2 ANQGSEA. Trimming cost V 0 bases and J 0 bases, with 6 bases left between them. CDR3 protein: CSVEDQASYEQYF. In nucleotides, the CDR3 is TGCAGCGTTGAAGACCAGGCCTCCTACGAGCAGTACTTC.

This clone was detected only once. This chain links TRBV4-1 with TRBJ1-4; 8 nucleotides match TRBD1. V gave up 2 bases and J gave up 8 bases; unmatched junction bases: 7. The CDR3 has 15 residues. The germline gives CDR1 MGHRA, CDR2 YSYEKL. In DNA form, the CDR3 reads TGCGCCAGCAGCCAACCGGACAGGGCGTTGGAAAAACTGTTTTTT. This translates into CASSQPDRALEKLFF.

V usage is TRBV21-1 and J usage is TRBJ2-7; the table names TRBD1, a call not compared with the DNA. TRBV21-1 is reported as a pseudogene. This CDR3 region has 14 residues. CDR3 residues: CASSGFAGGYEQYF. The CDR3 region has the DNA TGTGCCAGCAGCGGATTCGCAGGGGGATACGAGCAGTACTTC.

The rearrangement joins TRBV6-6 to TRBJ2-7; TRBD1 agrees at 7 bases. The CDR3 runs 12 residues. CDR1 is MNHNY, CDR2 SVGAGI, per germline (reference sequence). The CDR3 protein is CGDRVGRYEQYF. The CDR3 DNA is TGTGGTGACAGGGTTGGGCGCTACGAGCAGTACTTC.

The chain has TRBV2 and TRBJ1-1; 10 positions match TRBD1. With 5 bases clipped from V and 7 bases from J, the junction kept 4 bases outside the gene matches. Germline CDR1 is SNHLY and CDR2 is FYNNEI. The CDR3 extends over 13 amino acids. CDR3 DNA: TGTGCCAGCAGTCGGGACAGGGGATATGAAGCTTTCTTT. It specifies CASSRDRGYEAFF.

V usage is TRBV27 and J usage is TRBJ1-1; D call uncertain. The CDR3 length is 13 residues. Trimming took 6 bases from V and 0 from J, leaving 8 bases between them. CDR1 is MNHEY, CDR2 SMNVEV, per germline (reference sequence). The CDR3 DNA reads TGTGCCAGCAGGACCACAGTGAACACTGAAGCTTTCTTT. Protein: CASRTTVNTEAFF.

The V and J genes are TRBV5-4 and TRBJ2-5, with 9 bases lining up with TRBD1. The CDR3 is made up of 16 amino acids. The germline CDR1 and CDR2 sequences are SGHNT and YYREEE (reference sequence). J gave up 1 base and V 2 bases, and 6 bases lay outside the gene matches. The CDR3 DNA sequence: TGTGCCAGCAGCTTCAGGACAGGGGATCCCCAAGAGACCCAGTACTTC. Translation gives CASSFRTGDPQETQYF.

DNA of the CDR3: TGTGCCAGCAGCTTATTATCAGGCCGGGGTGTAATTGCTCGTGGCTACACCTTC. It yields the protein CASSLLSGRGVIARGYTF. This sequence joins TRBV7-2 and TRBJ1-2, with no clear D. The CDR3 has 18 amino acids. Germline loops: CDR1 SGHTA, CDR2 FQGNSA. Between the trimmed V and J ends, which lost 2 bases and 7 bases, there was a span of 26 bases.

The J gene is TRBJ2-7, the V gene TRBV11-3; D unclear. The CDR3 consists of 14 residues. Between the trimmed V and J ends, which lost 5 bases and 7 bases, there was a span of 18 bases. CDR1 SGHNT and CDR2 YENEEA come from the germline V gene. The CDR3 DNA follows: TGTGCCAGCAGCCCCCGCCCGACTCGTCCGGAGCAGTACTTC. It yields the protein CASSPRPTRPEQYF.

This chain connects TRBV25-1 to TRBJ2-5; D might be TRBD1 (6 bases). The germline V and J ends were trimmed by 3 bases and 5 bases, with 10 bases remaining between them. Per germline, CDR1 MGHDK and CDR2 SYGVNS. The CDR3 consists of 13 residues. Written as DNA, the CDR3 is TGTGCCAGCAGTGACAGGGGAGTTGAGACCCAGTACTTC. It encodes CASSDRGVETQYF.

The gene calls are TRBV23-1 and TRBJ1-5; D is unresolved. TRBV23-1 is classed as an ORF, of uncertain function. Between the trimmed V and J ends, which lost 0 bases and 6 bases, there was a span of 6 bases. The CDR3 is 13 residues long. The CDR3, as DNA: TGCGCCAGCAGTCAATCGTCGAGTCAGCCCCAGCATTTT. Translating it yields CASSQSSSQPQHF.

The chain combines TRBV5-1 with TRBJ1-1, with 8 bases lining up with TRBD1. The ends lost 0 bases at V and 2 bases at J; junction bases unmatched: 9. The CDR3 covers 17 residues. Germline values: CDR1 SGHRS, CDR2 YFSETQ. CDR3 protein: CASSLGQGAGANTEAFF. As DNA, the CDR3 is TGCGCCAGCAGCTTGGGGCAGGGGGCCGGGGCAAACACTGAAGCTTTCTTT.

This clone has only a few counts. The chain employs TRBV18 and TRBJ2-7; D remains unclear. Trimming cost V 1 base and J 5 bases, with 9 bases left between them. The CDR3 sequence is 13 residues long. The germline V gene encodes CDR1 KGHSH and CDR2 LQKENI. The CDR3 spells CASSPRQNDEQYF. The CDR3 DNA reads TGTGCCAGCTCACCACGGCAAAACGACGAGCAGTACTTC.

The chain employs TRBV5-1 and TRBJ2-5; 13 bases match TRBD2. The germline CDR1 and CDR2 sequences are SGHRS and YFSETQ. V lost 0 bases and J lost 6; bases outside the gene matches: 5. CDR3 length: 16 residues. Written as DNA, the CDR3 is TGCGCCAGCAGCTTGGCCGGGACTAGCGGGATGAAGACCCAGTACTTC. Amino acid sequence: CASSLAGTSGMKTQYF. Full variable domain (outside the CDR3, taken from reference TRBV5-1 and TRBJ2-5): KAGVTQTPRYLIKTRGQQVTLSCSPISGHRSVSWYQQTPGQGLQFLFEYFSETQRNKGNFPGRFSGRQFSNSRSEMNVSTLELGDSALYLCASSLAGTSGMKTQYFGPGTRLLVL.

This clone was detected only once. The chain recombines TRBV27 with TRBJ1-2; no clear D. The CDR3 contains 14 residues. Germline V lookup: CDR1 MNHEY, CDR2 SMNVEV (reference sequence). V shed 5 bases and J shed 4 bases, with 14 bases lying between them. This CDR3 reads CASSRAQGPYGYTF. For the CDR3, the DNA is TGTGCCAGCAGTCGGGCCCAAGGACCCTATGGCTACACCTTC.

This clone was detected a few times. The chain carries TRBV5-6 and TRBJ2-5; 9 bases match TRBD2. The CDR3 extends over 15 amino acids. Per germline, CDR1 SGHDT and CDR2 YYEEEE. V lost 2 bases to trimming and J lost 2 bases; unmatched junction nucleotides: 4. The CDR3 region is CASSFSRGGQETQYF. The CDR3 nucleotides are TGTGCCAGCAGCTTCTCGCGGGGGGGACAAGAGACCCAGTACTTC.

This clone was detected a few times. The chain employs TRBV2 and TRBJ1-1; D is uncertain. The CDR3 length is 13 residues. The germline CDR1 and CDR2 sequences are SNHLY and FYNNEI. The ends were cut back, 6 bases at V and 3 bases at J, with 11 bases in the middle. In DNA, the CDR3 is TGTGCCAGCAGAACACGCGCGGACACTGAAGCTTTCTTT. Its protein product is CASRTRADTEAFF.